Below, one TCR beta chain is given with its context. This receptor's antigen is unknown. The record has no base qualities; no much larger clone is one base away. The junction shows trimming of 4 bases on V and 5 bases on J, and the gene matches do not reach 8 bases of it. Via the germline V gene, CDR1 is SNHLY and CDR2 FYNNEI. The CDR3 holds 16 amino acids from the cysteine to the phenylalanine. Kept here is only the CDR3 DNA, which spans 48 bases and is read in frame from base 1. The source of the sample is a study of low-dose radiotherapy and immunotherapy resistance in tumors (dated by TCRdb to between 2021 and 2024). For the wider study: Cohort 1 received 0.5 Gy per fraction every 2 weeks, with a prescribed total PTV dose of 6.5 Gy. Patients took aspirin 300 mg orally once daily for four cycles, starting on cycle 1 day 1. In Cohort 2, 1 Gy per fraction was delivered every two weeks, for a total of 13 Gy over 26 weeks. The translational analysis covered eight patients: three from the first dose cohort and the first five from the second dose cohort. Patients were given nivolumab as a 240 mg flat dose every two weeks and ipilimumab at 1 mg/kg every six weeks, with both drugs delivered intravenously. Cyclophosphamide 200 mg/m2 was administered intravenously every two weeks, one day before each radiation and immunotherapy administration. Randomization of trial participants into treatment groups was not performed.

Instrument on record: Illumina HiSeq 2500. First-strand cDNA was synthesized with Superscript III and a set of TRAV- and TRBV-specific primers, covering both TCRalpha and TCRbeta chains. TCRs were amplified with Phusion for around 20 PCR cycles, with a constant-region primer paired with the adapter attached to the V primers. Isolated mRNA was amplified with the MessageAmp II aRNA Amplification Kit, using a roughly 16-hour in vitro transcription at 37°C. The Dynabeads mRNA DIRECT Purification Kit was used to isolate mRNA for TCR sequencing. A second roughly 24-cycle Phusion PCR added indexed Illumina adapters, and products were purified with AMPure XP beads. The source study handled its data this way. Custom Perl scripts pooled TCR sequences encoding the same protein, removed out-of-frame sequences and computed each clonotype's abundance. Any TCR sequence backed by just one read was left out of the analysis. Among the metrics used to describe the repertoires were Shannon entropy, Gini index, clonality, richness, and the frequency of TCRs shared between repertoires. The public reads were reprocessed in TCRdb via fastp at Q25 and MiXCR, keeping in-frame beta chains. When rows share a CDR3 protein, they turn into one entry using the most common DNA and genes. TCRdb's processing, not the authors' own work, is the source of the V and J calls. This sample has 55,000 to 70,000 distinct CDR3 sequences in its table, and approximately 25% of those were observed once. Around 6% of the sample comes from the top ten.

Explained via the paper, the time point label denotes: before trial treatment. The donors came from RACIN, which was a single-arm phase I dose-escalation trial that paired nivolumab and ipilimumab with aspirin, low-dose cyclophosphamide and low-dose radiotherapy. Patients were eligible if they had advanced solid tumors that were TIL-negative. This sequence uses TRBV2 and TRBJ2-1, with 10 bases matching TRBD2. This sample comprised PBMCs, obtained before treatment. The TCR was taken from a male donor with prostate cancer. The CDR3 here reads CASSGTGTSVNNEQFF. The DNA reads TGTGCCAGCAGTGGGACCGGGACTAGCGTCAACAATGAGCAGTTCTTC.